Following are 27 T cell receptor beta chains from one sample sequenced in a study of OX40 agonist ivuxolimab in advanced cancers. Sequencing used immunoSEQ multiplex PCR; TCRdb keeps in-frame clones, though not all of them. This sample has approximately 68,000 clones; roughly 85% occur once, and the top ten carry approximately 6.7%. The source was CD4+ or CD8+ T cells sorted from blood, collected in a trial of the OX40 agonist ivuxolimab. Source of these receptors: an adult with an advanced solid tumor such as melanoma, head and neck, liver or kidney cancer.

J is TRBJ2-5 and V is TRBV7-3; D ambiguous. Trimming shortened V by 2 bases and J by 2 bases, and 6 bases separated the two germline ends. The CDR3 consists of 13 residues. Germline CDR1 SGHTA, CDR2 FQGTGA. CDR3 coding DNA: TGTGCCAGCAGCTTACTGATTCAAGAGACCCAGTACTTC. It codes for CASSLLIQETQYF.

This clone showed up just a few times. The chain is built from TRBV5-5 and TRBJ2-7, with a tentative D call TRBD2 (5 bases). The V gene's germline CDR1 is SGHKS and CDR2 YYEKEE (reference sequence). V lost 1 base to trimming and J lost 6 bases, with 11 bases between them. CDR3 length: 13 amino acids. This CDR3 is CASSLFEAAEQYV. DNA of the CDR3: TGTGCCAGCAGCTTGTTTGAAGCGGCCGAGCAGTACGTC.

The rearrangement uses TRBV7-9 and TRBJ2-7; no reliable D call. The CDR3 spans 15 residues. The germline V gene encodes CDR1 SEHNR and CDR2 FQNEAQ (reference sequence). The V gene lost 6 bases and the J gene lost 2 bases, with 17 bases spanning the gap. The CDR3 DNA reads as TGTGCCAGCAGAGCCATCCTCGCGGCAGCCTACGAGCAGTACTTC. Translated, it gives CASRAILAAAYEQYF.

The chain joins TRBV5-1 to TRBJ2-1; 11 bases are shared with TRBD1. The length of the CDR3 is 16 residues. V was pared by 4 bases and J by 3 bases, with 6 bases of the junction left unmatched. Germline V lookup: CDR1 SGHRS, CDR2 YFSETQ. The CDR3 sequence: CASSVTGTGGYNEQFF. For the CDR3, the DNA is TGCGCCAGCAGCGTGACCGGGACAGGGGGCTACAATGAGCAGTTCTTC. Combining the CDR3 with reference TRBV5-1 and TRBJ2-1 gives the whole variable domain KAGVTQTPRYLIKTRGQQVTLSCSPISGHRSVSWYQQTPGQGLQFLFEYFSETQRNKGNFPGRFSGRQFSNSRSEMNVSTLELGDSALYLCASSVTGTGGYNEQFFGPGTRLTVL.

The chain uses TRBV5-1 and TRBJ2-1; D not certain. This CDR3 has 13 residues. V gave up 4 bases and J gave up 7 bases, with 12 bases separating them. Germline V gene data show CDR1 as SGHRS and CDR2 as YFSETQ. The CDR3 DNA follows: TGCGCCAGCAGCACCGGCGTTGGGAATGAGCAGTTCTTC. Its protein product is CASSTGVGNEQFF.

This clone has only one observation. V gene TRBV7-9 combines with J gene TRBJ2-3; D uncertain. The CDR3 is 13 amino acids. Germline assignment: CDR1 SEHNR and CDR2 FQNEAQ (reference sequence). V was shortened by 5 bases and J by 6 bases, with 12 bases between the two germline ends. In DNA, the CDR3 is TGTGCCAGCAGCCCCTGGACCACGGATACGCAGTATTTT. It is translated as CASSPWTTDTQYF.

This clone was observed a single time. Here the CDR3 reads CASSQEGPGTADYEQYF. CDR3 bases: TGTGCCAGCAGCCAAGAAGGCCCCGGGACAGCTGACTACGAGCAGTACTTC. The chain carries TRBV5-4 and TRBJ2-7, with TRBD1 matching over 7 bases. CDR1 SGHNT and CDR2 YYREEE come from the germline V gene (reference sequence). The trim removed 4 bases at V and 3 bases at J, leaving 16 bases unmatched. This CDR3 has 17 amino acids.

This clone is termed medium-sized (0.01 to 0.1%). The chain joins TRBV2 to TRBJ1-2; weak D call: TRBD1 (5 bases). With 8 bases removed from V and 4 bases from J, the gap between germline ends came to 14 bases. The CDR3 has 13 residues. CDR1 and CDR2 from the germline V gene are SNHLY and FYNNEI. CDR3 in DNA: TGTGCCAGCGAAGAGGGGCCACTCTATGGCTACACCTTC. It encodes CASEEGPLYGYTF.

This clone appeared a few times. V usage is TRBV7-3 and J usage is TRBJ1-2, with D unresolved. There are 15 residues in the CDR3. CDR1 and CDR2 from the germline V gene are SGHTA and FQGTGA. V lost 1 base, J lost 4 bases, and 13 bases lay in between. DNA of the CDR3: TGTGCCAGCAGCTTAAAGTCTGGACCCGCCTATGGCTACACCTTC. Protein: CASSLKSGPAYGYTF.

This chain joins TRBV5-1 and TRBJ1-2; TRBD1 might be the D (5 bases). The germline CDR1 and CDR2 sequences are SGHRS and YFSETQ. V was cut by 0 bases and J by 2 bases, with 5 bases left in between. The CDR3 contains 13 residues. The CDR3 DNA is TGCGCCAGCAGCTTGGACAGGAACTATGGCTACACCTTC. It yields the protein CASSLDRNYGYTF.

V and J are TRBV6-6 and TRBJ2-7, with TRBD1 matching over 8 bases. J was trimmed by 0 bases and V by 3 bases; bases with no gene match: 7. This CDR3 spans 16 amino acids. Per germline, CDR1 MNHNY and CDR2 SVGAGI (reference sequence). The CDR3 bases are TGTGCCAGCAGTTATCAGACAGGGGTAAGCTCCTACGAGCAGTACGTC. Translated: CASSYQTGVSSYEQYV.

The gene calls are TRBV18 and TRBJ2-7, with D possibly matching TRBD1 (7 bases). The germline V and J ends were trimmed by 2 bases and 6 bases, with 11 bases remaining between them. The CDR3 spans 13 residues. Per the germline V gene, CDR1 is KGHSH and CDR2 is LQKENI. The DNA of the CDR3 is TGTGCCAGCTCACCAAACAGGGGAGGCGAGCAGTACGTC. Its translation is CASSPNRGGEQYV.

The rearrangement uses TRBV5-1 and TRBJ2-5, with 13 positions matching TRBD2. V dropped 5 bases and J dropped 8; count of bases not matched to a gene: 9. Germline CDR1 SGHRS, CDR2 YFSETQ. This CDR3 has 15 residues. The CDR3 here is CASRPTSGGPQTQYF. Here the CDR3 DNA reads TGCGCCAGCAGACCGACTAGCGGGGGGCCTCAAACCCAGTACTTC.

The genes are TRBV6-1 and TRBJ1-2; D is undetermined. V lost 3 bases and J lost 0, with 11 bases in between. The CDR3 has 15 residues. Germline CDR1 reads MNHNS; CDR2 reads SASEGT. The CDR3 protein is CASSDNSLSNYGYTF. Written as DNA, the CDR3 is TGTGCCAGCAGTGATAACAGCCTCTCTAACTATGGCTACACCTTC.

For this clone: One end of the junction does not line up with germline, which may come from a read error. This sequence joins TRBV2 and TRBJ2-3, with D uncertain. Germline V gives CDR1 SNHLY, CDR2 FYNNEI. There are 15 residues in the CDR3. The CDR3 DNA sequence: TGTGCCAGCAGTGAGGGCCCTCCAGGCACAGCTACGCAGTATTTT. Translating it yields CASSEGPPGTATQYF.

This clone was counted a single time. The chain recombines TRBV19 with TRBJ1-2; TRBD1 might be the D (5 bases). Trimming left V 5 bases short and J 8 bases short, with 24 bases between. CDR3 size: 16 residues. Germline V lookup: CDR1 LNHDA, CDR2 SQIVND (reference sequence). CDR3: CASSPAGVWSLDGYTF. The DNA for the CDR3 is TGTGCCAGTAGTCCCGCGGGGGTCTGGAGCCTTGACGGCTACACCTTC.

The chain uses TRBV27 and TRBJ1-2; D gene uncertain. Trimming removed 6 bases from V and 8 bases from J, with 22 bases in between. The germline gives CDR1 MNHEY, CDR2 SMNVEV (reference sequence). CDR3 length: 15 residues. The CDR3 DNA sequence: TGTGCCAGCAGCCGCGACCGCACACGAGCGTTCGGCTACACCTTC. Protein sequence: CASSRDRTRAFGYTF.

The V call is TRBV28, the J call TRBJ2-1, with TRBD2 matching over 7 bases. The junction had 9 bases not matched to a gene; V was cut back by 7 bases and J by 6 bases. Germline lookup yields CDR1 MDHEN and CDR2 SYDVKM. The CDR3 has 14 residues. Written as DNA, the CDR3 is TGTGCCAGCACCCTGGGGGGGGTGGGCAATGAGCAGTTCTTC. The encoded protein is CASTLGGVGNEQFF. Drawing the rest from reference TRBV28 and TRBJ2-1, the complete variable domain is DVKVTQSSRYLVKRTGEKVFLECVQDMDHENMFWYRQDPGLGLRLIYFSYDVKMKEKGDIPEGYSVSREKKERFSLILESASTNQTSMYLCASTLGGVGNEQFFGPGTRLTVL.

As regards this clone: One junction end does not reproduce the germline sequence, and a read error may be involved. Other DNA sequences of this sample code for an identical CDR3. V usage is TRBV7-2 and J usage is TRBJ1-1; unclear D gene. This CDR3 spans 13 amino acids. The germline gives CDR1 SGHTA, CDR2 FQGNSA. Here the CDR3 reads CASSSGWNTEAFF. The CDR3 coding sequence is TGCGCCAGCAGCTCCGGGTGGAACACTGAAGCTTTCTTT.

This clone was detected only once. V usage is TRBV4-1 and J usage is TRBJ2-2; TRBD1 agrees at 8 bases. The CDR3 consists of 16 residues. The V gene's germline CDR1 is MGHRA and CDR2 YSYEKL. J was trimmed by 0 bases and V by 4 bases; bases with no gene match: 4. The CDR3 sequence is CASSPRTGPNTGELFF. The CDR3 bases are TGCGCCAGCAGCCCCCGGACAGGGCCGAACACCGGGGAGCTGTTTTTT.

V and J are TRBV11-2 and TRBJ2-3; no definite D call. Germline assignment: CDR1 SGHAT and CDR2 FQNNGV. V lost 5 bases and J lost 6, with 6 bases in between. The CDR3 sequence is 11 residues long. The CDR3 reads CASSHGDTQYF. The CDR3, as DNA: TGTGCCAGCAGCCACGGGGATACGCAGTATTTT.

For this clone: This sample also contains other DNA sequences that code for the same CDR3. CDR3 coding DNA: TGTGCTAGTGGTTTGGTTTTGAATTCACCCCTCCACTTT. It yields the protein CASGLVLNSPLHF. J is TRBJ1-6 and V is TRBV12-5; no definite D call. Trimming pared 0 bases from V and 7 bases from J, leaving 4 bases between. Germline-derived CDR1 and CDR2 are LGHNT and FRNRAP. The CDR3 is 13 residues long.

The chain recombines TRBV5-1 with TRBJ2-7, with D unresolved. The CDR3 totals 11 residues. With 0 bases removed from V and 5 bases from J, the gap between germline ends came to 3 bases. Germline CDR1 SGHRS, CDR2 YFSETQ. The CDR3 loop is CASSLGDEQYF. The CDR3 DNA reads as TGCGCCAGCAGCTTGGGTGACGAGCAGTACTTC. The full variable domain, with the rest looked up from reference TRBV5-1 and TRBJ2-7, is KAGVTQTPRYLIKTRGQQVTLSCSPISGHRSVSWYQQTPGQGLQFLFEYFSETQRNKGNFPGRFSGRQFSNSRSEMNVSTLELGDSALYLCASSLGDEQYFGPGTRLTVT.

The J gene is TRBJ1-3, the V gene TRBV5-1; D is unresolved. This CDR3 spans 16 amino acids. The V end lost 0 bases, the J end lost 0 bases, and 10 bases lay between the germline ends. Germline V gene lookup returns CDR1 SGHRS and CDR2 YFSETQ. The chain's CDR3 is CASSLGAGVSGNTIYF. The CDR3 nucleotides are TGCGCCAGCAGCTTGGGGGCAGGAGTCTCTGGAAACACCATATATTTT.

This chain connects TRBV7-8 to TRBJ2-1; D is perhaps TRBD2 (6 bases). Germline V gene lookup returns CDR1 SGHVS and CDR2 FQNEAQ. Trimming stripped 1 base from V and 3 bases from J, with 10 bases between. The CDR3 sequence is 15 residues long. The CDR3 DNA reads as TGTGCCAGCAGCTTAGTTCGGGGGAACTACAATGAGCAGTTCTTC. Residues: CASSLVRGNYNEQFF.

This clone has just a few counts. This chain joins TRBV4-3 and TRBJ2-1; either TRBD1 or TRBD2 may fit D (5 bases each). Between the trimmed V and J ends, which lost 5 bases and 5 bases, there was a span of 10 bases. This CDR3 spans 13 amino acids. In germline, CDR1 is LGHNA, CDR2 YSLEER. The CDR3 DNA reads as TGCGCCAGCAGCTCGGGACCGGACAATGAGCAGTTCTTC. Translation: CASSSGPDNEQFF.

The CDR3 is CASSLQGLGEKLFF. CDR3 sequence (DNA): TGTGCCAGCAGCCTTCAAGGGTTGGGGGAAAAACTGTTTTTT. The chain uses TRBV5-8 and TRBJ1-4; D gene unclear. Germline CDR1 SGHTS, CDR2 YDEGEE. V was clipped by 4 bases and J by 8 bases, with 15 bases between them. The CDR3 consists of 14 residues.